This T cell receptor (beta chain) was documented in a study of CD8+ T cells in alopecia areata. As for the study in general: Female C3H/HeJ mice aged about 7-10 weeks received skin from approximately 6-13-month-old C3H/HeJ donors with spontaneous alopecia.

CD4, CD8alpha, NKG2D, NKG2ACE and other markers guided sorting of pooled cutaneous lymph node cells. Comment on this clone: Mouse names are used for the genes. The read terminates 4 residues before the CDR3 end, so the remaining end is supplied by the germline J gene.

Following RNA extraction, reverse transcription yielded cDNA that acted as the sequencing template. Clones were read by immunoSEQ multiplex PCR, and TCRdb kept only the in-frame ones, dropping some. This sample comprises 250,000 or so clones, none seen once only. V trimming: 4 bases; J trimming: 4 bases; junction bases outside the gene matches: 2. Germline values: CDR1 NSHNY, CDR2 SYGAGN. The CDR3 extends over 14 amino acids. What was sequenced was CD4+ T cells sorted from a lymph node. V gene TRBV13-1 combines with J gene TRBJ2-2, with 9 bases aligning to TRBD1. This TCR was recovered from a C3H/HeJ mouse with alopecia areata. For this strain, the MHC haplotype corresponds to H2-k. The CDR3 bases that were read are TGTGCCAGCAGTCCGACAGGGGGCACCGGG. Its translation: CASSPTGGTG. The CDR3, in full, reads CASSPTGGTGQLYF.